Each of the 6 T cell receptor beta chains below was sequenced from the same sample in a study of CD8 T cells in ankylosing spondylitis. From the 5' RACE reads, TCRdb called clonotypes with MiXCR, one entry per CDR3 protein. The sample has a few hundred thousand distinct CDR3 sequences, around 25% seen once. Sequenced: blood, either unsorted or a sorted T cell fraction (not recorded which). The receptors here all came from a male donor with ankylosing spondylitis or in good health (not recorded which).

The chain recombines TRBV20-1 with TRBJ1-1, with D uncertain. This CDR3 is built from 15 residues. Per germline, CDR1 DFQATT and CDR2 SNEGSKA (reference sequence). Trimming pared 0 bases from V and 0 bases from J, leaving 11 bases between. The chain's CDR3 is CSARERWRMNTEAFF. For the CDR3, the DNA is TGCAGTGCTAGAGAAAGGTGGCGGATGAACACTGAAGCTTTCTTT.

The chain carries TRBV20-1 and TRBJ2-7, with 11 bases aligning to TRBD1. The CDR3 sequence is 14 residues long. CDR1 DFQATT and CDR2 SNEGSKA come from the germline V gene (reference sequence). V lost 3 bases and J lost 1; bases outside the gene matches: 2. CDR3 DNA sequence: TGCAGTGCTAGCCGGGACAGGGGGTCCTACGAGCAGTACTTC. This encodes CSASRDRGSYEQYF.

In the case of this clonotype: One end of the junction does not line up with germline, which may come from a read error. The J gene is TRBJ1-4, the V gene TRBV7-6; the D gene is possibly TRBD1 (5 bases). Germline loops: CDR1 SGHVS, CDR2 FNYEAQ. This CDR3 comprises 14 residues. The CDR3 sequence is CASSLGQGNEKLLF. DNA for the CDR3: TGTGCCAGCAGCTTAGGGCAGGGTAATGAAAAACTGCTTTTT.

This clonotype has a handful of counts. The genes are TRBV15 and TRBJ1-3; D not resolved. The CDR3 extends over 13 amino acids. Trimming cost V 4 bases and J 0 bases, with 4 bases left between them. CDR1 LNHNV and CDR2 YYDKDF come from the germline V gene (reference sequence). CDR3 residues: CATSMISGNTIYF. The CDR3 DNA is TGTGCCACCAGCATGATCTCTGGAAACACCATATATTTT.

The sample holds many counts of this clonotype. The CDR3 loop is CSASPGGQETQYF. CDR3 DNA: TGCAGTGCTAGTCCCGGGGGCCAAGAGACCCAGTACTTC. This chain joins TRBV20-1 and TRBJ2-5; maybe TRBD2 (6 bases). CDR3 length equals 13 residues. V lost 3 bases and J 1 base, leaving 9 bases between the germline ends. Germline CDR1 is DFQATT and CDR2 is SNEGSKA (reference sequence).

This clonotype was seen a handful of times. The chain couples TRBV12-3 or TRBV12-4 to TRBJ1-2; D is possibly TRBD1 (5 bases). This CDR3 has 13 residues. Between the trimmed V and J ends, which lost 8 bases and 5 bases, there was a span of 15 bases. The DNA for the CDR3 is TGTGCCAGCGCAGTATCCGGGGGTTATGGCTACACCTTC. Its translation is CASAVSGGYGYTF.